The present T cell receptor beta chain was sequenced within a study of OX40 agonist ivuxolimab in advanced cancers. Whole-study context: A male proportion of over 70% was recorded, with mean age about 62 years and range about 20 to 79.

The CDR3 covers 11 residues. Germline CDR1 is DFQATT and CDR2 is SNEGSKA (reference sequence). V was clipped by 8 bases and J by 8 bases, with 13 bases between them. As concerns this clone: Its antigen is unknown.

Broader study findings: Among the least clonally expanded were partial responders at 0.1-3.0 mg/kg. Among T cells, CD8+ cells averaged more expanded clones than CD4+ cells.

Only in-frame clones appear in the TCRdb table, and some are missing; sequencing was by immunoSEQ multiplex PCR. The sample records about 77,000 clones, around 94% being singletons. This material consisted of CD4+ or CD8+ T cells sorted from blood, taken in a trial of the OX40 agonist ivuxolimab. The chain recombines TRBV20-1 with TRBJ2-1; D is unresolved. The receptor was isolated from an adult with an advanced solid tumor such as melanoma, head and neck, liver or kidney cancer. The CDR3, as DNA: TGCAGTTCCGGCCCGGCGGATGAGCAGTTCTTC. This translates into CSSGPADEQFF.